Below are 10 T cell receptor beta chains sequenced from a single sample in a study of T cell repertoires and leukemia-associated antigens (dated by TCRdb to the late 2010s). The antigens of these receptors remain unknown. Receptor libraries were prepared by 5' RACE. Data came from an Illumina MiSeq. TCRdb itself trimmed the public reads at Q25 with fastp, ran MiXCR and retained productive beta chains. For every CDR3 protein sequence, its rows merge into one entry that carries the most common genes and DNA. The table for this sample lists 7,500 to 10,000 distinct CDR3 sequences; 43% of them were counted only once. The ten most abundant clones make up about 50% of the sample. The source material was CD3+ T cells sorted from blood and cultured. These receptors were obtained from a female donor in good health.

The J gene is TRBJ1-6, the V gene TRBV5-6; no clear D gene. This CDR3 has 14 residues. From germline, CDR1 is SGHDT and CDR2 YYEEEE. V lost 0 bases and J 7 bases, leaving 8 bases between the germline ends. CDR3 sequence reads: CASSLGYGNSPLHF. The CDR3 DNA reads TGTGCCAGCAGCTTGGGATATGGAAATTCACCCCTCCACTTT.

V usage is TRBV27 and J usage is TRBJ2-7, with a weak D call TRBD1 (6 bases). With 1 base removed from V and 2 bases from J, the gap between germline ends came to 9 bases. CDR3 length: 14 amino acids. Germline V lookup: CDR1 MNHEY, CDR2 SMNVEV (reference sequence). In nucleotides, the CDR3 is TGTGCCAGCAGTTTATTTGCAGGGGCCTACGAGCAGTACTTC. Its protein is CASSLFAGAYEQYF.

The genes are TRBV28 and TRBJ2-5; 8 bases line up with TRBD1. CDR3 size: 14 residues. Germline assignment: CDR1 MDHEN and CDR2 SYDVKM. The V gene end was trimmed by 3 bases and the J gene end by 5 bases; junction bases not matched to a gene: 5. DNA for the CDR3: TGTGCCAGCAGTTTGGTCCAGGGGGCGGAGACCCAGTACTTC. Amino acid sequence: CASSLVQGAETQYF.

The chain carries TRBV7-9 and TRBJ2-7; D could derive from TRBD1 or TRBD2 (5 bases each). The CDR3 has 18 amino acids. Germline assignment: CDR1 SEHNR and CDR2 FQNEAQ (reference sequence). The ends were cut back, 5 bases at V and 3 bases at J, with 26 bases in the middle. The CDR3 sequence is CASSPTGRTNLGRYEQYF. CDR3 sequence (DNA): TGTGCCAGCAGCCCCACGGGACGGACCAACCTGGGGCGCTACGAGCAGTACTTC.

The chain carries TRBV25-1 and TRBJ2-5; TRBD1 matches at 9 bases. Germline V gene sequence: CDR1 MGHDK, CDR2 SYGVNS. CDR3 length: 14 residues. Trimming at V came to 5 bases and at J to 3 bases, leaving 4 bases not matched to a gene. CDR3 amino acids: CASSMTGGKETQYF. As DNA, the CDR3 is TGTGCCAGCAGTATGACAGGGGGAAAAGAGACCCAGTACTTC.

This clonotype came up many times. The chain employs TRBV27 and TRBJ2-7; D may be TRBD2 (6 bases). Germline assignment: CDR1 MNHEY and CDR2 SMNVEV (reference sequence). The CDR3 spans 14 residues. The V end was cut by 5 bases, the J end by 2 bases, with 13 bases between. The CDR3 reads CASSLYGGTYEQYF. In nucleotides, the CDR3 is TGTGCCAGCAGTCTATATGGCGGGACCTACGAGCAGTACTTC.

Within the sample, this clonotype is medium-sized. The V and J genes are TRBV20-1 and TRBJ2-1; 15 bases fit TRBD2. The CDR3 sequence is 15 residues long. V lost 5 bases, J lost 9 bases, and 8 bases stayed unmatched. Germline assignment: CDR1 DFQATT and CDR2 SNEGSKA (reference sequence). Written as DNA, the CDR3 is TGCAGTGCTCTCCCAGGACTAGCGGGAGGGGTTGAGCAGTTCTTC. It is translated as CSALPGLAGGVEQFF.

In its sample, this clonotype is medium-sized. The chain has TRBV9 and TRBJ2-3; TRBD2 agrees at 9 bases. Germline values: CDR1 SGDLS, CDR2 YYNGEE. V was pared by 3 bases and J by 4 bases, with 12 bases of the junction left unmatched. This CDR3 is 17 amino acids long. CDR3 loop: CASSEALRREGPDTQYF. The CDR3 DNA reads TGTGCCAGCAGCGAGGCCCTAAGGCGGGAGGGCCCAGATACGCAGTATTTT.

The rearrangement links TRBV6-6 to TRBJ2-7; no reliable D call. Germline V gene sequence: CDR1 MNHNY, CDR2 SVGAGI (reference sequence). The V end was cut by 7 bases, the J end by 1 base, with 5 bases between. There are 11 residues in the CDR3. The DNA of the CDR3 is TGTGCCAGCATCATATCCTACGAGCAGTACTTC. It encodes CASIISYEQYF.

The chain is built from TRBV5-6 and TRBJ1-4; no reliable D call. CDR3 length equals 15 residues. V was trimmed by 0 bases and J by 5 bases, leaving 11 bases between them. Germline V CDR1 and CDR2: SGHDT, YYEEEE. CDR3 amino acids: CASSLGEIHNEKLFF. The CDR3 nucleotides read TGTGCCAGCAGCTTGGGGGAGATACACAATGAAAAACTGTTTTTT.